This paragraph reports one T cell receptor (beta chain). The record originates from a study of blood T cell repertoires in COVID-19. Overall study context: Donors in the United States, Italy and Spain gave samples during acute or convalescent COVID-19. Sources were T cells, B-cell-depleted T cells, or PBMCs; the material itself was cDNA or gDNA.

The germline CDR1 and CDR2 sequences are LNHDA and SQIVND (reference sequence). The CDR3 runs to 15 residues. Trimming cost V 3 bases and J 6 bases, with 16 bases left between them. The protocol was immunoSEQ multiplex PCR, while the TCRdb copy is restricted to in-frame clones and leaves out a portion. The sample includes more than 85,000 clones, about 85% of them seen just once. The receptor comes from a man aged 50 to 60 with acute or convalescent COVID-19. The chain uses TRBV19 and TRBJ2-3; D is unclear. Sample: peripheral blood. The CDR3 DNA reads as TGTGCCAGTAGTATTGTCTTCCTTAGAGTGGATACGCAGTATTTT. Residues: CASSIVFLRVDTQYF.